What follows are 19 T cell receptor beta chains derived from one specimen sequenced in a study of regulatory T cells in long-lasting Graves disease (TCRdb year 2021). Library method: multiplex PCR. The listed sequencing device is Illumina HiSeq 4000. TCR beta libraries were built with iRepertoire HTBI primers and Arm-PCR amplification of CDR3 regions. TCRdb reprocessed the public reads (quality trimming at Q25 with fastp, clone calling with MiXCR) and kept in-frame beta chains. Each CDR3 protein appears once, grouped with its most common genes and DNA. For this sample the table gives about half a million distinct CDR3 sequences, of which around 13% were detected only once. In total, the top ten clones hold more than 8% of the sample. The time point label for this specimen denotes: newly diagnosed GD, antithyroid drugs for less than 3 months. For both TCR sequencing and RNA sequencing, RNA was extracted from PBMCs using TRIzol.

The same data also contributed to another study, on T cells in Graves' hyperthyroidism and ophthalmopathy.

Material: peripheral blood mononuclear cells (PBMCs), obtained at new diagnosis, from a patient treated with antithyroid drugs. Source of these receptors: a woman under 40 with Graves disease. Donor details come from another sample of the same person, matched by shared clones.

The chain is built from TRBV2 and TRBJ2-2; the match to TRBD2 covers 7 bases. CDR1 is SNHLY and CDR2 is FYNNEI in the germline V gene. The CDR3 covers 17 residues. Trimming cost V 4 bases and J 6 bases; bases outside gene matches: 14. The chain's CDR3 is CASSASLGGGEPGELFF. The CDR3, as DNA: TGTGCCAGCAGTGCCTCGCTTGGGGGGGGGGAGCCCGGGGAGCTGTTTTTT.

This rearrangement joins TRBV6-2 or TRBV6-3 to TRBJ1-6; a possible D gene is TRBD1 (5 bases). Germline CDR1 MNHEY, CDR2 SVGEGT. The CDR3 sequence is 13 residues long. Trimming left V 6 bases short and J 8 bases short, with 11 bases between. CDR3 protein: CASSRQGYSPLHF. The CDR3 DNA follows: TGTGCCAGCAGCCGGCAGGGCTATTCACCCCTCCACTTT.

In its sample, this clonotype was seen many times. Here the CDR3 DNA reads TGCAGTGCCACACGGACGGCGGTTGCAACTAATGAAAAACTGTTTTTT. Amino acid sequence: CSATRTAVATNEKLFF. This sequence joins TRBV20-1 and TRBJ1-4, with D hard to call. Germline-derived CDR1 and CDR2 are DFQATT and SNEGSKA (reference sequence). CDR3 length: 16 residues. The V and J ends lost 6 bases and 0 bases respectively, with 17 bases between them.

This clonotype was seen repeatedly, ten times or more. A read error is possible here, since a much larger clone lies one base away. This chain joins TRBV28 and TRBJ2-7; 7 bases line up with TRBD2. Germline V lookup: CDR1 MDHEN, CDR2 SYDVKM. V lost 8 bases, J lost 5 bases, and 12 bases stayed unmatched. This CDR3 has 14 residues. CDR3 DNA sequence: TGTGCCAGCTCGCTGGCGGGAGCCTTGAACGAGCAGTACTTC. This translates into CASSLAGALNEQYF.

This clonotype occurred a few times. J is TRBJ2-1 and V is TRBV7-6, with D perhaps matching TRBD1 or TRBD2 (5 bases each). The CDR3 runs 16 residues. V gave up 3 bases and J gave up 12 bases, with 24 bases separating them. Germline V gene data show CDR1 as SGHVS and CDR2 as FNYEAQ. Here the CDR3 DNA reads TGTGCCAGCAGCTTTTTGGAGAGCGACCTCAATGGGGGGCAGTTCTTC. Its protein product is CASSFLESDLNGGQFF.

The chain couples TRBV20-1 to TRBJ1-3; TRBD1 might be the D (5 bases). V lost 3 bases and J lost 8, with 17 bases in between. Germline CDR1 and CDR2: DFQATT and SNEGSKA (reference sequence). This CDR3 has 14 residues. CDR3 amino acids: CSARSAGWGDTIYF. Here the CDR3 DNA reads TGCAGTGCTAGGTCGGCAGGGTGGGGAGACACCATATATTTT.

The chain employs TRBV28 and TRBJ1-5, with a weak D call TRBD1 (6 bases). This CDR3 contains 14 residues. The V end lost 6 bases, the J end lost 4 bases, and 13 bases lay between the germline ends. CDR1 and CDR2 (germline): MDHEN, SYDVKM. For the CDR3, the DNA is TGTGCCAGCAGCCCGGGGGGGACAAATCAGCCCCAGCATTTT. This encodes CASSPGGTNQPQHF.

V is TRBV6-2 or TRBV6-3 and J is TRBJ2-4; tentatively, D is TRBD1 (5 bases). The CDR3 sequence is 16 residues long. V shed 5 bases and J shed 1 base, with 15 bases lying between them. Germline V gene sequence: CDR1 MNHEY, CDR2 SVGEGT. CDR3 in amino acids: CASSLTSKGAKNIQYF. The CDR3 DNA reads TGTGCCAGCAGTCTGACATCTAAGGGGGCCAAAAACATTCAGTACTTC.

Ten or more counts support this clonotype. The chain links TRBV2 to TRBJ2-7; D unclear. CDR1 is SNHLY and CDR2 is FYNNEI in the germline V gene. There are 15 residues in the CDR3. V gave up 3 bases and J gave up 2 bases, with 14 bases separating them. CDR3 protein: CASSEVQILPYEQYF. DNA of the CDR3: TGTGCCAGCAGTGAGGTCCAGATCCTACCCTACGAGCAGTACTTC.

This clonotype was picked up a small number of times. This sequence joins TRBV7-9 and TRBJ1-2, with D perhaps TRBD1 (5 bases). This CDR3 has 13 residues. The V gene's germline CDR1 is SEHNR and CDR2 FQNEAQ (reference sequence). Trimming stripped 2 bases from V and 8 bases from J, with 12 bases between. Here the CDR3 reads CASSLTGERGYTF. In DNA form, the CDR3 reads TGTGCCAGCAGCTTAACAGGAGAGCGAGGCTACACCTTC.

This clonotype was observed many times. The V and J genes are TRBV12-3 or TRBV12-4 and TRBJ1-2, with D perhaps TRBD1 (6 bases). Trimming took off 7 bases at V and 7 bases at J, with 16 bases between the two ends. This CDR3 has 13 amino acids. This CDR3 is CASTLWGAPGYTF. The CDR3 DNA sequence: TGTGCCAGCACCCTATGGGGGGCCCCTGGCTACACCTTC.

CDR3 bases: TGTGCCAGCAGGTCCGGGGAGATTTCTGAAGCTTTCTTT. It codes for CASRSGEISEAFF. The V and J genes are TRBV6-1 and TRBJ1-1; the D is unclear. The V end was cut by 6 bases, the J end by 6 bases, with 14 bases between. CDR1 and CDR2 (germline): MNHNS, SASEGT. The CDR3 is 13 amino acids.

This clonotype came up a few times. J is TRBJ1-1 and V is TRBV5-6; 8 nucleotides agree with TRBD1. V shed 5 bases and J 4 bases; nucleotides not matched to a gene: 7. The germline gives CDR1 SGHDT, CDR2 YYEEEE. The CDR3 consists of 14 residues. The CDR3 here is CASREDRVGTEAFF. DNA for the CDR3: TGTGCCAGCAGGGAGGACAGGGTGGGCACTGAAGCTTTCTTT.

This clonotype was seen many times. J is TRBJ1-2 and V is TRBV4-3; D is ambiguous. Germline CDR1 LGHNA, CDR2 YSLEER. The CDR3 sequence is 16 residues long. Trimming cost V 1 base and J 2 bases, with 14 bases left between them. The CDR3 protein is CASSQAVSALNYGYTF. The DNA of the CDR3 is TGCGCCAGCAGCCAAGCCGTGTCCGCTCTAAACTATGGCTACACCTTC.

There are a few counts of this clonotype. J is TRBJ2-1 and V is TRBV5-1, with 7 bases aligning to TRBD2. Germline trimming cut 1 base from V and 3 bases from J; bases unmatched to any gene: 4. Germline loops: CDR1 SGHRS, CDR2 YFSETQ. CDR3 length: 15 amino acids. This chain's CDR3 is CASSLPSGGYNEQFF. The CDR3 coding sequence is TGCGCCAGCAGCTTGCCTAGCGGAGGCTACAATGAGCAGTTCTTC.

This clonotype was observed at least ten times. The chain joins TRBV13 to TRBJ2-5, with no clear D. Trimming removed 3 bases from V and 5 bases from J, with 16 bases in between. The CDR3 length is 15 residues. Germline V CDR1 and CDR2: PRHDT, FYEKMQ (reference sequence). This CDR3 is CASSFTASERETQYF. For the CDR3, the DNA is TGTGCCAGCAGCTTCACCGCGTCGGAGAGGGAGACCCAGTACTTC.

This CDR3 is CASSRIYTDTQYF. CDR3 in DNA: TGTGCCAGCAGCCGTATTTACACAGATACGCAGTATTTT. This chain uses TRBV7-8 with TRBJ2-3, with no clear D. The CDR3 is 13 residues long. V was shortened by 5 bases and J by 2 bases, with 8 bases between the two germline ends. Germline CDR1 is SGHVS and CDR2 is FQNEAQ.

This clonotype was observed at least ten times. The chain couples TRBV18 to TRBJ1-2; 7 bases are a match to TRBD1. Germline V gene sequence: CDR1 KGHSH, CDR2 LQKENI. The CDR3 has 15 amino acids. The junction had 11 bases not matched to a gene; V was cut back by 3 bases and J by 7 bases. The CDR3 here is CASSPDRTVGSGYTF. In nucleotides, the CDR3 is TGTGCCAGCTCACCGGACAGGACAGTGGGGTCTGGCTACACCTTC. The variable domain in full, completed from reference TRBV18 and TRBJ1-2, reads NAGVMQNPRHLVRRRGQEARLRCSPMKGHSHVYWYRQLPEEGLKFMVYLQKENIIDESGMPKERFSAEFPKEGPSILRIQQVVRGDSAAYFCASSPDRTVGSGYTFGSGTRLTVV.

The chain has TRBV7-9 and TRBJ1-2; 8 nucleotides line up with TRBD1. In germline, CDR1 is SEHNR, CDR2 FQNEAQ (reference sequence). The CDR3 has 14 residues. Unmatched junction bases numbered 4, after V lost 0 bases and J lost 7 bases. Here the CDR3 DNA reads TGTGCCAGCAGCTTAGCTCAGGGGGCGCGTGGCTACACCTTC. This sequence encodes CASSLAQGARGYTF.